This TCR beta chain was identified in a study of cytotoxic CD8 clonotypes in ibrutinib-treated CLL (dated by TCRdb to about 2021). Regarding the complete study: In this cohort, more than 14 patients were treatment-naive and ten to eleven were relapsed/refractory, while some 18 had unmutated IGHV. Response samples were obtained after a median of around eleven months of treatment, with a range of roughly 6 to 40 months. Of the 90 or so participants in the trial, about 26 had longitudinal samples available. Partial responses were observed in 24 patients and complete responses in 2; after a median follow-up of 68 months, remission was maintained in around 14 patients and progression was observed in approximately 12. On average, each sample had approximately 280,000 productive templates and around 100,000 productive rearrangements. Cryopreserved peripheral blood mononuclear cells were collected before treatment, at response, and at either disease progression or sustained remission.

On a MiSeq, deep resolution sequencing aimed for a depth between 1 in 1 million and 1 in 200,000 T cells, with each clonotype covered 10x on average. The immunoSEQ hsTCRB Kit was used to generate TCR beta libraries. As for the authors' bioinformatics: The data were analyzed with ImmunoSEQ Analyzer and ImmunoSEQ Data Assistant, and V, D and J gene assignments followed IMGT definitions. Clonality, which ranges from 0 to 1, was calculated as one minus the normalized Shannon entropy of productive rearrangement frequencies. Only overrepresented clonotypes making up at least 0.05% of the repertoire of each patient were included in the public clonotype analysis. Some 13 age-matched healthy donor repertoires from immuneACCESS served as clonality controls. In TCRdb, the immuneACCESS table is reduced to in-frame sequences with V and J assigned. These tables do not hold every clone; where another copy was compared, an unresolved V gene accounts for under half, and the others remain unexplained. Clone size and the V and J calls come from that table; the DNA yielded D and trimming. In this sample the table shows more than 11,000 clones, roughly 70% of which occur a single time. 5.4% of the sample is held by the ten biggest clonotypes.

Points on this clone: The antigen it recognizes is unknown. Per-nucleotide qualities are absent, and no much larger clonotype sits a single base away.

The study at large found these results: Clonality increased at ibrutinib response, stayed stable in sustained remission, and fell back toward baseline at progression. At baseline, clonality was higher than in age-matched healthy donors and showed a strong correlation with circulating CD8+ T-cell counts. Sampling times were not matched between sustained-remission and progressing patients, and lymph node repertoires were not studied. Public clonotypes were rare and either shrank or stayed stable during treatment, and the rise in clonality at ibrutinib response reflected expansion of private clonotypes.

V gives up 6 bases and J gives up 0 bases, and the segment between their germline ends measures 3 bases. Counted from cysteine to phenylalanine, this CDR3 has 12 amino acids. The entry retains the CDR3 DNA only, 36 bases that are in frame from base 1. CDR1 MDHEN and CDR2 SYDVKM were looked up in the germline V gene. Approximately 2 micrograms of genomic DNA were extracted from cryopreserved PBMCs for TCR beta library preparation. Longitudinal blood samples from CLL patients receiving ibrutinib monotherapy were subjected to high-throughput TCR beta sequencing. The patients were enrolled in a single-center, open-label phase 2 trial of ibrutinib monotherapy.

The starting material was PBMCs, obtained before ibrutinib treatment. The V gene is TRBV28 and the J gene is TRBJ1-5, with the D gene uncertain. The receptor was derived from a human donor with chronic lymphocytic leukemia. The base sequence is TGTGCCAGCAGGGATAGCAATCAGCCCCAGCATTTT. It translates as CASRDSNQPQHF.